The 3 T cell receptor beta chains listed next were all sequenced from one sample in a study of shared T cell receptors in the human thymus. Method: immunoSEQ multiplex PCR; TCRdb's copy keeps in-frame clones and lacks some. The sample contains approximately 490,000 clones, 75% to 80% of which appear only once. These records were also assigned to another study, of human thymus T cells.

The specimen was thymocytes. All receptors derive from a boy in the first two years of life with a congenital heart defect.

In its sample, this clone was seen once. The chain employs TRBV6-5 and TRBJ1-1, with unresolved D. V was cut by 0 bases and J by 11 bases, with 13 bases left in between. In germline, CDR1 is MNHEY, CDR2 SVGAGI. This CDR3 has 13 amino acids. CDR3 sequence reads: CASSYSNGSKAFF. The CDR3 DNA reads TGTGCCAGCAGTTACTCGAATGGGAGTAAGGCTTTCTTT.

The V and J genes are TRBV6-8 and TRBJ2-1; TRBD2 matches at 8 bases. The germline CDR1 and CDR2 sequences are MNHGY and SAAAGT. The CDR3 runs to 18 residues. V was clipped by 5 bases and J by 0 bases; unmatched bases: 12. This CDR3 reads CASSPRAVAGTSYNEQFF. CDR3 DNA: TGTGCCAGCAGTCCCAGGGCGGTAGCGGGAACCTCCTACAATGAGCAGTTCTTC.

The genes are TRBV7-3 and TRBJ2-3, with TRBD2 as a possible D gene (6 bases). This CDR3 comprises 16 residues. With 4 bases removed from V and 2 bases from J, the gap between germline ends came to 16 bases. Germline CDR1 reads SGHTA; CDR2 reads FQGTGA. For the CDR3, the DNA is TGTGCCAGCAGCTCCTCCACCGGGACTTTCACAGATACGCAGTATTTT. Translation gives CASSSSTGTFTDTQYF.